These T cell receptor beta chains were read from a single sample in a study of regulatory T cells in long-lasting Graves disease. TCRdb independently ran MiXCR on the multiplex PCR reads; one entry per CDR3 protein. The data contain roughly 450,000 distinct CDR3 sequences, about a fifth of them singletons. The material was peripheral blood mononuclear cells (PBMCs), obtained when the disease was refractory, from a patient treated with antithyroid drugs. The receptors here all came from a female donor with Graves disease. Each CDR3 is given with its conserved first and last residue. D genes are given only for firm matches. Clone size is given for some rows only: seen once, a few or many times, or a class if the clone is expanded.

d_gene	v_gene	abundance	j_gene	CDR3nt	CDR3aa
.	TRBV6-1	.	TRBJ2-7	TGTGCCAGCAGTATGGAGGACGGATACGAGCAGTACTTC	CASSMEDGYEQYF
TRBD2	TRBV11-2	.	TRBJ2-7	TGTGCCAGCAGCTTAGCTTTCCGTGGGAGGGCCCGTTACGAGCAGTACTTC	CASSLAFRGRARYEQYF
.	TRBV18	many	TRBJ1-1	TGTGCCAGCTCACGGAAACGGCCCTACTCTGAAGCTTTCTTT	CASSRKRPYSEAFF
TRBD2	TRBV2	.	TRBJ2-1	TGTGCCAGCTCATCTACCCTGGGGGGGATGGGGCACAATGAGCAGTTCTTC	CASSSTLGGMGHNEQFF
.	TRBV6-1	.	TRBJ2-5	TGTGCCAGCAGTGAAGTCCCACAGGGAGAAGAGACCCAGTACTTC	CASSEVPQGEETQYF
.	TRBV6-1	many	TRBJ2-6	TGTGCCAGCAGTAGAACCGGGACCTTAAAGTCTGGGGCCAACGTCCTGACTTTC	CASSRTGTLKSGANVLTF
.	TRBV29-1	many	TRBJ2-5	TGCAGCGCAACACTAGCAAACAGAGAGACCCAGTACTTC	CSATLANRETQYF
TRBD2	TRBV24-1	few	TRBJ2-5	TGTGCCACCAGTGGAGGACTAGCGGGAGGAATGTATGGAGAGACCCAGTACTTC	CATSGGLAGGMYGETQYF
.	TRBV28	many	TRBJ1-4	TGTGCCAGCAGCGGGGGGGGACACCAAGCAACTAATGAAAAACTGTTTTTT	CASSGGGHQATNEKLFF
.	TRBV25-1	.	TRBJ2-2	TGTGCCAGCACCGGGACGGCGAACACCGGGGAGCTGTTTTTT	CASTGTANTGELFF
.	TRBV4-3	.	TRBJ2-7	TGCGCCAGCAGCCAAGGTGGGAGACAGAACTACGAGCAGTACTTC	CASSQGGRQNYEQYF
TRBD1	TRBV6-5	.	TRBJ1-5	TGTGCCAGCAGTTTAGGAGGGGGCTTCAGCAATCAGCCCCAGCATTTT	CASSLGGGFSNQPQHF
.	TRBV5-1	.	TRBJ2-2	TGCGCCAGCAGCTTGGTGCCTACCCAGGGAGGCGGGGAGCTGTTTTTT	CASSLVPTQGGGELFF
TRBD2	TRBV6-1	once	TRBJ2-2	TGTGCCAGCAGTTTCTCAGGACTAGCGGGTTTCACCGGGGAGCTGCTTTTT	CASSFSGLAGFTGELLF
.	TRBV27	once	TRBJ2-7	TGTGCCAGCAGTTCCCTTGGGGGTGAATACGAGCAGTACTTC	CASSSLGGEYEQYF
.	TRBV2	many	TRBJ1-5	TGTGCCAGCAGGGGAGGGGCGAGCAATCAGCCCCAGCATTTT	CASRGGASNQPQHF
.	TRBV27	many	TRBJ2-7	TGTGCCAGCAGTTTATTAGTGGGACCGGTCTACGAGCAGTACTTC	CASSLLVGPVYEQYF
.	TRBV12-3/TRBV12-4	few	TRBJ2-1	TGTGCCAGCTCGGGACGTGGACGCTCGAATGGGCAGTTCTTC	CASSGRGRSNGQFF
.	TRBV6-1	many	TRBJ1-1	TGTGCCAGCAGATTCATGAACACTGAAGCTTTCTTT	CASRFMNTEAFF
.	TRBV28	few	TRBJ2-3	TGTGCCGTCCAGGGGGGAGGCCCCACAGATACGCAGTATTTT	CAVQGGGPTDTQYF
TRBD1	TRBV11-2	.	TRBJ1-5	TGTGCCAGCAGCTTATCAGGGGGGATAAGCAATCAGCCCCAGCATTTT	CASSLSGGISNQPQHF
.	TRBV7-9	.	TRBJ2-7	TGTGCCAGCAGCCCCTCAGACAGGTTTAGCGACGAGCAGTACTTC	CASSPSDRFSDEQYF
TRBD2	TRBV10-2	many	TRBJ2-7	TGCGCCAGCACCTATAGCGGGAGCATGGTTTACGAGCAGTACTTC	CASTYSGSMVYEQYF